This T cell receptor beta chain is from a study of cytomegalovirus exposure and HLA in healthy donors. Points from the study as a whole: The study had only CMV serostatus as immune exposure information. The likely origin of a cluster of highly shared sequence variants was a sequencing artifact.

As for this clone: Its antigen is undetermined.

A multiplex PCR was run with 60 Vbeta primers and 13 Jbeta primers. Libraries were prepared by immunoSEQ multiplex PCR; TCRdb keeps only in-frame clonotypes and omits some of them. The sample has 180,000 or so clones; about 79% are singletons. This sequence was found in a female donor in good health and CMV-seronegative. The sequencing input was PBMCs.

The CDR3 sequence: CASRQDRPSDTQYF. The CDR3 bases are TGTGCCAGCAGACAAGACAGACCCTCTGATACGCAGTATTTT. The gene calls are TRBV5-4 and TRBJ2-3, with D possibly being TRBD1 (5 bases). With 5 bases removed from V and 6 bases from J, the gap between germline ends came to 16 bases. The CDR3 runs to 14 residues. The germline CDR1 and CDR2 sequences are SGHNT and YYREEE (reference sequence).